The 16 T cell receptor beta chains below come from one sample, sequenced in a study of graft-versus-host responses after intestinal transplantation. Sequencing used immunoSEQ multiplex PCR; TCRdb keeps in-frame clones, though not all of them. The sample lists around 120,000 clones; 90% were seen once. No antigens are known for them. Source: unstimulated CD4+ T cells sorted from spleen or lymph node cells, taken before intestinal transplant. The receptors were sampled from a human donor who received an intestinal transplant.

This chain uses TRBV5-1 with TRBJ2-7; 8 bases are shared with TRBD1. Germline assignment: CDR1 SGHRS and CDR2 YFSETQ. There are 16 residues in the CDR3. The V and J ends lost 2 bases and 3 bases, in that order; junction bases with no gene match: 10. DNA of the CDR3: TGCGCCAGCAGCTTCACAGCCACCACAGGGGGCTACGAGCAGTACTTC. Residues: CASSFTATTGGYEQYF.

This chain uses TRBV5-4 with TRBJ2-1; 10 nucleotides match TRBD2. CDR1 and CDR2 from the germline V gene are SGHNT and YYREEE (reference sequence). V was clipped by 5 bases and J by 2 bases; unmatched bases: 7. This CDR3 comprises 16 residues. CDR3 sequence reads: CASRTGLAVPYNEQFF. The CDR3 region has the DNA TGTGCCAGCAGAACTGGACTAGCGGTGCCCTACAATGAGCAGTTCTTC.

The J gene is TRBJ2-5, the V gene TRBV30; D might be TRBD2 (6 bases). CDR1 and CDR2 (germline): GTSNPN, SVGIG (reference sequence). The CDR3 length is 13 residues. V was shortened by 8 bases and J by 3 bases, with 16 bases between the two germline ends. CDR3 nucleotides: TGTGCCGGGCGCCCCGGGAGCAAAGAGACCCAGTACTTC. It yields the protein CAGRPGSKETQYF.

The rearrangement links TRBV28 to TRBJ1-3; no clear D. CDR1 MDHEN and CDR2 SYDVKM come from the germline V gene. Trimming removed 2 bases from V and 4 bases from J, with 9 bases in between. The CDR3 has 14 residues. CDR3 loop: CASSLVGGGNTIYF. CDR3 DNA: TGTGCCAGCAGTTTAGTCGGAGGGGGAAACACCATATATTTT.

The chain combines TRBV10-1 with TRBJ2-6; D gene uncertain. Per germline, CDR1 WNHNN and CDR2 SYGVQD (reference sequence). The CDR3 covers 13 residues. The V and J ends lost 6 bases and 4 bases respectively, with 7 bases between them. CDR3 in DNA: TGCGCCAGCAGCCCTCCGGGGGCCAACGTCCTGACTTTC. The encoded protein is CASSPPGANVLTF.

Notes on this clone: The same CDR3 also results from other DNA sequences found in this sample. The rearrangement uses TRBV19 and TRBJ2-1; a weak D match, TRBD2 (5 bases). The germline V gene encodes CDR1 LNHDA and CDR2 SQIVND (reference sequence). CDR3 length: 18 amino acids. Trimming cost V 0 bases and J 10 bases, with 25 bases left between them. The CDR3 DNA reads TGTGCCAGTAGTATAGAAGACGGGCTAGGTGTTAGGGAGCCGGAGCAGTTCTTC. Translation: CASSIEDGLGVREPEQFF.

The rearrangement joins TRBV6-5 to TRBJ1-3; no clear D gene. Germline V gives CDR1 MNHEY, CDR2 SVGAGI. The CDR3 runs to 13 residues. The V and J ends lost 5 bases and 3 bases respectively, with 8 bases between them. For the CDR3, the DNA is TGTGCCAGCAGTACTCCTAATGGAAACACCATATATTTT. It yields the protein CASSTPNGNTIYF.

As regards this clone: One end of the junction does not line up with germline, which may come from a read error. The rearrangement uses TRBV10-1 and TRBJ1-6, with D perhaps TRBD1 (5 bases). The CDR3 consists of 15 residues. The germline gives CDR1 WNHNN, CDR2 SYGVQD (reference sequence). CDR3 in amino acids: CASRAGGEDNSPPHF. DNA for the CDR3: TGCGCCAGCAGGGCGGGGGGGGAGGATAATTCACCCCCCCACTTT.

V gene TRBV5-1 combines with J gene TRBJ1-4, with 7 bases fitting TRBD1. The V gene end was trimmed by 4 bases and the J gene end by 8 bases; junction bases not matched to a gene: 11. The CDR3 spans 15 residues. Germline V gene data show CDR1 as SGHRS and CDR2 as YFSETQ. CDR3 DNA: TGCGCCAGCAGCCCCCAGGGGGGCAACGGGGAAAAACTGTTTTTT. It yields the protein CASSPQGGNGEKLFF.

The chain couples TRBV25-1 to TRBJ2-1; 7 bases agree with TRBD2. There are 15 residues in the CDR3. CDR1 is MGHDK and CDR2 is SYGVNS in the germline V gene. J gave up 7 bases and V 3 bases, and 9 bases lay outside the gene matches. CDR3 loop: CASSDFRAGGNEQFF. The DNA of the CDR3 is TGTGCCAGCAGTGATTTTCGGGCCGGGGGGAATGAGCAGTTCTTC.

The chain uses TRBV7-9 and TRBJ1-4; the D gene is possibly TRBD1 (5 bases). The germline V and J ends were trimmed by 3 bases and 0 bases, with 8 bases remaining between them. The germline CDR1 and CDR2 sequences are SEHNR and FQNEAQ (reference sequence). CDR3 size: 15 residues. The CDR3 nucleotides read TGTGCCAGCAGCTTGGGGACTGCAACTAATGAAAAACTGTTTTTT. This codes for CASSLGTATNEKLFF.

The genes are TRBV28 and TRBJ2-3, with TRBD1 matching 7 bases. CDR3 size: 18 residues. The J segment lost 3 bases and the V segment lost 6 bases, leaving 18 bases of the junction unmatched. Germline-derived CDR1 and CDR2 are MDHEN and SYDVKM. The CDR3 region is CASSLSILGQVKTDTQYF. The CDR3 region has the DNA TGTGCCAGCAGCCTATCCATATTAGGACAGGTAAAGACAGATACGCAGTATTTT.

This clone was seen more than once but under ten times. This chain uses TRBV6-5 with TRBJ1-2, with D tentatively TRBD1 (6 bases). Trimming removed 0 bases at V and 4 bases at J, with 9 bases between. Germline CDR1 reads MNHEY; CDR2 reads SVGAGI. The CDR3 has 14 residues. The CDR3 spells CASSYSSRGYGYTF. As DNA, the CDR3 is TGTGCCAGCAGTTACTCGAGCAGGGGCTATGGCTACACCTTC.

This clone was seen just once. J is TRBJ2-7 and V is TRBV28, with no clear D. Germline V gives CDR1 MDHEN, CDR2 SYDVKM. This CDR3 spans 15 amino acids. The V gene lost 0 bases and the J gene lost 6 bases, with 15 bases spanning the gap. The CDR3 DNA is TGTGCCAGCAGTTTATGGCCTATCGGTGGGCGCGAGCAGTACTTC. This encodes CASSLWPIGGREQYF. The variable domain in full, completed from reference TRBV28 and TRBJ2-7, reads DVKVTQSSRYLVKRTGEKVFLECVQDMDHENMFWYRQDPGLGLRLIYFSYDVKMKEKGDIPEGYSVSREKKERFSLILESASTNQTSMYLCASSLWPIGGREQYFGPGTRLTVT.

The CDR3 region has the DNA TGTGCCAGCAGCCCCCACAGGGGCTTCTATGGCTACACCTTC. As protein: CASSPHRGFYGYTF. This chain joins TRBV7-9 and TRBJ1-2, with TRBD1 identical over 7 bases. Germline CDR1 and CDR2: SEHNR and FQNEAQ (reference sequence). Unmatched junction bases numbered 7, after V lost 5 bases and J lost 4 bases. The CDR3 is 14 residues long.

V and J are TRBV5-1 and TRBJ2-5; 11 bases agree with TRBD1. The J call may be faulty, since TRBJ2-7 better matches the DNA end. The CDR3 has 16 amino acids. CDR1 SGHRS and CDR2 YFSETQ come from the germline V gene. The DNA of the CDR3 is TGCGCCAGCAGCCTGACCTCCGGGACAGGGGGCTACGAGCAGTACTTC. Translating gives CASSLTSGTGGYEQYF.